This T cell receptor (beta chain) was sequenced during a study of T cells in localized non-small cell lung cancer. Findings and limits, study-wide: Median around 62 top-100 tumor clones were shared with paired adjacent lung. T cell clonality was highest in uninvolved adjacent lung, above tumor.

TCRdb's copy holds only in-frame clones and misses some; the assay was immunoSEQ multiplex PCR. The data contain roughly 39,000 clones, roughly nine tenths of them singletons. CDR3 length equals 14 residues. Germline CDR1 reads KGHSH; CDR2 reads LQKENI. The V end was cut by 3 bases, the J end by 4 bases, with 12 bases between. In regard to this clone: What it binds is unknown.

The receptor was derived from a woman aged 40 to 75 with stage II lung adenocarcinoma. Sequences were derived from PBMCs, sampled before any cancer treatment. This chain connects TRBV18 to TRBJ1-1; no reliable D call. CDR3 sequence reads: CASSPLEAVTEAFF. The CDR3 region has the DNA TGTGCCAGCTCACCCCTGGAAGCCGTCACTGAAGCTTTCTTT.